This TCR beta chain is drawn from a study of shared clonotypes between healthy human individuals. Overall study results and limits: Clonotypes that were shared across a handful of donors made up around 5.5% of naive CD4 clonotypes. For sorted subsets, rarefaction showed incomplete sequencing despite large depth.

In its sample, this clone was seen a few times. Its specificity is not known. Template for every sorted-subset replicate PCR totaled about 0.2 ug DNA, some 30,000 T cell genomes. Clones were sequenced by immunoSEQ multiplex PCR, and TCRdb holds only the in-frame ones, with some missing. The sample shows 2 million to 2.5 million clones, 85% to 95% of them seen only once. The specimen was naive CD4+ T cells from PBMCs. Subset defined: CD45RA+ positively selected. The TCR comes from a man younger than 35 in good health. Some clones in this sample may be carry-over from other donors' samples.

The CDR3 loop is CAWSVGFGNTIYF. In DNA form, the CDR3 reads TGTGCCTGGAGTGTAGGGTTTGGAAACACCATATATTTT. V gene TRBV30 combines with J gene TRBJ1-3; unclear D gene. The CDR3 extends over 13 amino acids. V was trimmed by 0 bases and J by 3 bases, leaving 6 bases between them. Germline V CDR1 and CDR2: GTSNPN, SVGIG (reference sequence). Based on the CDR3 plus reference TRBV30 and TRBJ1-3, the full variable domain is SQTIHQWPATLVQPVGSPLSLECTVEGTSNPNLYWYRQAAGRGLQLLFYSVGIGQISSEVPQNLSASRPQDRQFILSSKKLLLSDSGFYLCAWSVGFGNTIYFGEGSWLTVV.